Listed below are T cell receptor beta chains from one sample, sequenced in a study of T cell changes during pregnancy in multiple sclerosis. Repertoires were generated with immunoSEQ multiplex PCR, while TCRdb's copy carries only in-frame clones and drops some. Of 65,000 to 85,000 clones listed, around 92% are singletons. This material consisted of peripheral blood, taken in the first trimester of pregnancy. The receptors were gathered from a female donor in good health, enrolled as a control in a pregnancy study. CDR3s leave out the opening cysteine and the closing phenylalanine or tryptophan. Each record gives: D gene, J gene, V gene, CDR3 protein. A D gene is named only where the DNA matches it firmly.

>.|TRBJ1-6|TRBV11-1
ASSLSGRGYNSPLH
>.|TRBJ2-3|TRBV5-6
ASSRGAGPLYTQY
>TRBD1|TRBJ1-2|TRBV7-2
ASREQGEGYT
>.|TRBJ1-2|TRBV7-9
ASSLDPLRSYYGYT
>.|TRBJ2-4|TRBV28
ASTPRTIMSIQY
>TRBD1|TRBJ2-7|TRBV18
ASSPSGTGSYEQY
>TRBD1|TRBJ1-3|TRBV18
ASSPRQGAGGNTIY
>TRBD1|TRBJ2-4|TRBV29-1
SAGPGTGDKNIQY
>TRBD1|TRBJ1-2|TRBV7-2
ASSFGTGDGYT
>TRBD2|TRBJ2-1|TRBV5-1
ASSLTSGTSGNEQF
>.|TRBJ1-2|TRBV11-3
ASSPLSRYGYT
>.|TRBJ2-1|TRBV7-2
ASSLGGGRGDEQF
>.|TRBJ1-1|TRBV6-1
ASRKQGNTEAF
>.|TRBJ1-1|TRBV21-1
ASSKEDRDTEAF
>TRBD2|TRBJ2-2|TRBV7-9
ASRLAGGNTGELF
>.|TRBJ2-7|TRBV7-9
ASSLAFELARPYEQY
>.|TRBJ2-5|TRBV7-2
ASSRQPETQY
>.|TRBJ1-2|TRBV10-3
AISSPPGTRVYGYT
>.|TRBJ1-4|TRBV6-1
ASRPLGETNEKLF
>.|TRBJ1-1|TRBV18
ASSPAGEYTEAF
>.|TRBJ2-2|TRBV19
ASRPLAANTGELF
>TRBD2|TRBJ2-7|TRBV7-9
ASSPTREYEQY
>.|TRBJ1-2|TRBV29-1
SVWQDYGYT
>.|TRBJ1-1|TRBV19
ASSTGSLTEAF
>TRBD1|TRBJ2-2|TRBV6-4
ASSETGDNTGELF
>.|TRBJ1-2|TRBV7-9
ASSLRDTDGYT